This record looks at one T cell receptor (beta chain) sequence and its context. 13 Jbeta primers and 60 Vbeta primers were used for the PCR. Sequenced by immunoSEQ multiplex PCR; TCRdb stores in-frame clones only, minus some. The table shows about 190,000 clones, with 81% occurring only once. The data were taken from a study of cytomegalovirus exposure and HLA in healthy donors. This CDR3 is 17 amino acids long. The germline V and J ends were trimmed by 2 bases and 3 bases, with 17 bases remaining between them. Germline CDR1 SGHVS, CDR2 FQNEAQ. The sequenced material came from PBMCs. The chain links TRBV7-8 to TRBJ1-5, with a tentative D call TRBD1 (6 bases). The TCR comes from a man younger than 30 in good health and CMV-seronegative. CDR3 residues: CASSLWTVKINNQPQHF. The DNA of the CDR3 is TGTGCCAGCAGCTTATGGACAGTCAAAATTAACAATCAGCCCCAGCATTTT.